A selection of T cell receptor beta chains follows, all from one sample in a study of breast tumors, draining lymph nodes, adjacent tissues. TCRdb re-derived calls from the multiplex PCR reads in MiXCR, one entry per CDR3 protein. The sample has 120,000 or so distinct CDR3 sequences; 20% are singletons. The sample was axillary lymph node tissue. The receptors come from a female donor with breast cancer. Some clones in this sample may be carry-over from other donors' samples. Each CDR3 is given with its conserved first and last residue. A D gene is named only where the DNA matches it firmly. Some rows mark clone size as missing; the rest say once, few, many or name a class of expanded clone.

V gene	J gene	CDR3 length	D gene	clone size	CDR3 protein	CDR3 DNA
TRBV4-2	TRBJ2-1	17	TRBD2	many	CASSQYDGTSGYNEQFF	TGTGCCAGCAGCCAATACGACGGGACTAGCGGATACAATGAGCAGTTCTTC
TRBV19	TRBJ2-5	14	.	many	CASSSQGAEETQYF	TGTGCCAGTAGTTCACAGGGAGCGGAGGAGACCCAGTACTTC
TRBV5-1	TRBJ2-7	15	TRBD2	many	CASSLGLAGDYEQYF	TGCGCCAGCAGCTTGGGGCTAGCGGGGGACTACGAGCAGTACTTC
TRBV9	TRBJ2-3	15	.	many	CASSSGQATTDTQYF	TGTGCCAGCAGCAGCGGGCAGGCCACCACAGATACGCAGTATTTT
TRBV19	TRBJ2-3	16	.	many	CASSMSRTDGTDTQYF	TGTGCCAGTAGTATGTCCCGGACTGATGGCACAGATACGCAGTATTTT
TRBV6-5	TRBJ1-3	14	.	many	CASSRGSSGNTIYF	TGTGCCAGCAGCCGGGGGAGCTCTGGAAACACCATATATTTT
TRBV20-1	TRBJ1-6	17	.	many	CSARDNRGGTYNSPLHF	TGCAGTGCTAGAGATAACCGAGGGGGGACCTATAATTCACCCCTCCACTTT
TRBV6-7	TRBJ2-3	16	.	many	CASSYRSRVETDTQYF	TGTGCCAGCAGTTACCGGTCTAGAGTGGAGACAGATACGCAGTATTTT
TRBV6-1	TRBJ1-5	16	.	few	CASSERLDYSNQPQHF	TGTGCCAGCAGTGAACGGCTGGATTATAGCAATCAGCCCCAGCATTTT
TRBV7-9	TRBJ2-3	13	.	many	CASSYGGSDTQYF	TGTGCCAGCAGCTATGGCGGGTCAGATACGCAGTATTTT
TRBV20-1	TRBJ2-5	16	TRBD2	many	CSARDEGGRGRETQYF	TGCAGTGCTAGAGATGAGGGCGGGAGGGGGCGAGAGACCCAGTACTTC
TRBV19	TRBJ1-4	16	TRBD1	many	CASSIPRGQGREKLFF	TGTGCCAGTAGTATACCAAGGGGACAGGGCAGAGAAAAACTGTTTTTT
TRBV27	TRBJ1-5	15	TRBD1	few	CASSFNRGRDQPQHF	TGTGCCAGCAGTTTTAACAGGGGTAGGGATCAGCCCCAGCATTTT
TRBV12-3/TRBV12-4	TRBJ2-3	16	TRBD2	many	CASSGVIAGGLDTQYF	TGTGCCAGCAGTGGTGTTATAGCGGGGGGGCTAGATACGCAGTATTTT
TRBV2	TRBJ1-3	14	.	many	CASRTDRSGNTIYF	TGTGCCAGCAGGACGGACAGATCTGGAAACACCATATATTTT
TRBV9	TRBJ1-6	15	.	many	CASSIRQNPNSPLHF	TGTGCCAGCAGCATCAGACAGAATCCTAATTCACCCCTCCACTTT
TRBV15	TRBJ2-7	12	.	many	CATSSPTGEQYF	TGTGCCACCAGCAGCCCTACGGGGGAGCAGTACTTC
TRBV29-1	TRBJ2-2	14	TRBD2	.	CSVLSGGNTGELFF	TGCAGCGTACTTAGCGGGGGGAACACCGGGGAGCTGTTTTTT
TRBV7-3	TRBJ2-2	22	TRBD1	many	CASSLRASSSGQGLTNTGELFF	TGTGCCAGCAGCTTAAGGGCCTCCTCTTCTGGACAGGGCCTTACGAACACCGGGGAGCTGTTTTTT
TRBV20-1	TRBJ2-2	11	.	many	CSAGNTGELFF	TGCAGTGCTGGAAACACCGGGGAGCTGTTTTTT
TRBV27	TRBJ2-7	14	.	many	CASSRQSSSYEQYF	TGTGCCAGCAGTCGACAGAGTTCTTCCTACGAGCAGTACTTC
TRBV7-3	TRBJ2-3	16	TRBD2	many	CASSYSLAASTDTQYF	TGTGCCAGCAGCTACTCACTAGCGGCTAGCACAGATACGCAGTATTTT
TRBV20-1	TRBJ2-6	18	TRBD1	many	CSAKPSTGELSGANVLTF	TGCAGTGCTAAGCCCTCGACAGGGGAGCTCTCTGGGGCCAACGTCCTGACTTTC
TRBV2	TRBJ2-3	15	TRBD2	many	CASSETSGSTDTQYF	TGTGCCAGCAGTGAGACTAGCGGGAGCACAGATACGCAGTATTTT
TRBV7-9	TRBJ2-5	15	TRBD2	many	CASSPGLGGSETQYF	TGTGCCAGCAGCCCAGGCCTGGGGGGGAGCGAGACCCAGTACTTC
TRBV4-1	TRBJ1-3	17	.	.	CASSQDETRGHGSTIYF	TGCGCCAGCAGCCAAGATGAGACTAGGGGACATGGAAGCACCATATATTTT